The sequence of this TCR beta chain was determined in a study of spatial heterogeneity in lung cancer. In TCRdb, the 5' RACE reads were re-called with MiXCR into one record per CDR3 protein. Of 2,500 to 3,000 distinct CDR3 sequences in the sample, roughly 14% were seen once. Relative to its sample, this clonotype is medium-sized (0.01 to 0.1%). Its antigen remains unidentified. The germline V gene encodes CDR1 MDHEN and CDR2 SYDVKM. The V gene lost 2 bases and the J gene lost 0 bases, with 11 bases spanning the gap. CDR3 length: 17 amino acids. Study results and limitations: The study found that expanded intratumoral alpha and beta TCR counts tracked tumor mutation counts.

Time point described: sample taken at primary tumor resection. Samples came from roughly 72 TRACERx patients with untreated early-stage lung cancer. Without sorting, whole RNA was sequenced from tumor, nontumor lung or frozen PBMC. The source material was lung tumor tissue, sampled at surgery. This receptor was taken from a female donor with early-stage non-small cell lung cancer. The chain couples TRBV28 to TRBJ1-6; D is unresolved. CDR3 loop: CASSLMSLSSYNSPLHF. The CDR3, as DNA: TGTGCCAGCAGTTTAATGAGCCTTAGCTCCTATAATTCACCCCTCCACTTT.